The clone carrying this TCR beta chain was observed a few times. This sample includes further DNA sequences coding for the same CDR3. A multiplex PCR was run with 60 Vbeta primers and 13 Jbeta primers. Sequenced by immunoSEQ multiplex PCR; TCRdb stores in-frame clones only, minus some. The sample shows fewer than 200,000 clones, roughly a tenth of them seen only once. This sample was taken from a study of cytomegalovirus exposure and HLA in healthy donors. V was trimmed by 5 bases and J by 8 bases, leaving 16 bases between them. The CDR3 loop spans 14 amino acids. Germline CDR1 reads SGHAT; CDR2 reads FQNNGV.

The source of this sequence is a woman in her thirties in good health and CMV-seropositive. The J gene is TRBJ1-5, the V gene TRBV11-2, with D perhaps TRBD1 (5 bases). Material for sequencing was PBMCs. The CDR3 DNA sequence: TGTGCCAGCAGCCCGTGGGGGGGGGAAAAGCCCCAGCATTTT. Protein sequence: CASSPWGGEKPQHF.